The 23 T cell receptor beta chains listed next were all sequenced from one sample in a study of blood T cell repertoires in COVID-19. Repertoires were generated with immunoSEQ multiplex PCR, while TCRdb's copy carries only in-frame clones and drops some. The table has 110,000 to 150,000 clones, over 65% seen once. The sample taken for sequencing was PBMCs or T cells enriched from blood (not recorded which). These receptors were taken from a woman in her forties or fifties who had recovered from COVID-19.

The chain has TRBV19 and TRBJ1-1; no firm D call. Trimming took off 11 bases at V and 1 base at J, with 8 bases between the two ends. The CDR3 has 11 amino acids. Looked up from germline, CDR1 is LNHDA and CDR2 is SQIVND (reference sequence). DNA for the CDR3: TGTGCCTCGCACAGGAACACTGAAGCTTTCTTT. As protein: CASHRNTEAFF.

The gene calls are TRBV9 and TRBJ1-1; D is perhaps TRBD1 (6 bases). Germline-derived CDR1 and CDR2 are SGDLS and YYNGEE. The CDR3 loop spans 14 amino acids. Between the trimmed V and J ends, which lost 1 base and 6 bases, there was a span of 13 bases. The CDR3 reads CASSVLTGPAEAFF. The CDR3 DNA is TGTGCCAGCAGCGTACTTACAGGGCCGGCTGAAGCTTTCTTT.

This chain uses TRBV18 with TRBJ2-4; 10 nucleotides match TRBD1. Germline loops: CDR1 KGHSH, CDR2 LQKENI. The CDR3 runs 15 residues. V trimming: 2 bases; J trimming: 4 bases; junction bases outside the gene matches: 2. The chain's CDR3 is CASSPGTGEKNIQYF. As DNA, the CDR3 is TGTGCCAGCTCACCAGGGACAGGGGAAAAAAACATTCAGTACTTC.

The chain carries TRBV5-1 and TRBJ1-2, with 9 nucleotides matching TRBD1. The J segment lost 4 bases and the V segment lost 2 bases, leaving 6 bases of the junction unmatched. Germline V CDR1 and CDR2: SGHRS, YFSETQ. The CDR3 length is 15 residues. The CDR3 DNA follows: TGCGCCAGCAGCTTTGGGACAGGGCCCTCCTATGGCTACACCTTC. Translating gives CASSFGTGPSYGYTF.

The genes are TRBV5-8 and TRBJ1-1; the D gene is possibly TRBD1 (5 bases). Germline assignment: CDR1 SGHTS and CDR2 YDEGEE. The germline V and J ends were trimmed by 1 base and 5 bases, with 6 bases remaining between them. The CDR3 sequence is 12 residues long. The CDR3 reads CASSLKGTEAFF. The CDR3 nucleotides are TGTGCCAGCAGCTTGAAGGGGACTGAAGCTTTCTTT.

This clone is a singleton in its sample. The V gene is TRBV6-2 or TRBV6-3, the J gene TRBJ1-1; D unresolved. Germline CDR1 and CDR2: MNHEY and SVGEGT. CDR3 length: 15 amino acids. V lost 2 bases, J lost 1 base, and 11 bases lay in between. The CDR3, as DNA: TGTGCCAGCAGTTACCCCACGAACGGGAACACTGAAGCTTTCTTT. This encodes CASSYPTNGNTEAFF.

This clone appeared once. The chain recombines TRBV11-3 with TRBJ2-2; D uncertain. Germline loops: CDR1 SGHNT, CDR2 YENEEA. The CDR3 covers 13 residues. V was trimmed by 5 bases and J by 5 bases, leaving 9 bases between them. The CDR3 loop is CASSPSGTGELFF. Written as DNA, the CDR3 is TGTGCCAGCAGCCCTTCAGGAACCGGGGAGCTGTTTTTT.

The chain has TRBV29-1 and TRBJ2-5; 8 bases line up with TRBD1. J lost 4 bases, V lost 7 bases, and 8 bases had no gene match. CDR1 SQVTM and CDR2 ANQGSEA come from the germline V gene. The CDR3 sequence is 13 residues long. The DNA of the CDR3 is TGCAGCGGGGGACAGGAGGGTGGAGAGACCCAGTACTTC. This sequence encodes CSGGQEGGETQYF.

J is TRBJ1-6 and V is TRBV28, with D possibly being TRBD1 (6 bases). V lost 7 bases and J lost 0, with 16 bases in between. The germline gives CDR1 MDHEN, CDR2 SYDVKM. The CDR3 contains 17 residues. CDR3 amino acids: CASIQGGGYSYNSPLHF. CDR3 DNA sequence: TGTGCCAGCATCCAAGGGGGGGGGTACTCCTATAATTCACCCCTCCACTTT.

The V gene is TRBV5-4, the J gene TRBJ2-2, with a weak D call TRBD2 (5 bases). Deletions cut 3 bases from V and 13 bases from J, with 13 bases between. The CDR3 runs 12 residues. Germline V gives CDR1 SGHNT, CDR2 YYREEE (reference sequence). The CDR3 nucleotides read TGTGCCAGCAGCTCCGGAGAGGGAATGCTGTTTTTT. Amino acids: CASSSGEGMLFF.

The rearrangement joins TRBV19 to TRBJ1-5; 7 nucleotides agree with TRBD1. Germline V gene data show CDR1 as LNHDA and CDR2 as SQIVND (reference sequence). The CDR3 is 16 amino acids. After removal of 7 bases from V and 2 bases from J, the junction contained 11 bases not matched to a gene. The chain's CDR3 is CASTPGTATGNQPQHF. DNA of the CDR3: TGTGCCAGTACCCCCGGGACAGCAACGGGCAATCAGCCCCAGCATTTT. The full variable domain, rest sourced from reference TRBV19 and TRBJ1-5, is DGGITQSPKYLFRKEGQNVTLSCEQNLNHDAMYWYRQDPGQGLRLIYYSQIVNDFQKGDIAEGYSVSREKKESFPLTVTSAQKNPTAFYLCASTPGTATGNQPQHFGDGTRLSIL.

V usage is TRBV25-1 and J usage is TRBJ1-2, with unresolved D. The V gene lost 2 bases and the J gene lost 0 bases, with 7 bases spanning the gap. Germline CDR1 and CDR2: MGHDK and SYGVNS. This CDR3 has 14 amino acids. The CDR3 protein is CASSEGSPNYGYTF. The DNA of the CDR3 is TGTGCCAGCAGTGAAGGTAGTCCTAACTATGGCTACACCTTC.

This rearrangement joins TRBV5-1 to TRBJ1-2; 8 bases are shared with TRBD1. Germline loops: CDR1 SGHRS, CDR2 YFSETQ. Trimming cost V 4 bases and J 1 base; bases outside gene matches: 3. The CDR3 length is 14 residues. CDR3 DNA: TGCGCCAGCAGCCGGACAGGGATTAACTATGGCTACACCTTC. Its translation: CASSRTGINYGYTF.

The chain couples TRBV7-9 to TRBJ2-3; the D is unclear. CDR3 length: 16 residues. Germline values: CDR1 SEHNR, CDR2 FQNEAQ (reference sequence). Trimming stripped 0 bases from V and 1 base from J, with 11 bases between. The CDR3 protein is CASSLATGAGTDTQYF. For the CDR3, the DNA is TGTGCCAGCAGCTTAGCAACTGGTGCGGGCACAGATACGCAGTATTTT.

This clone was seen a single time. This chain connects TRBV12-3 or TRBV12-4 to TRBJ1-1, with 8 bases that match TRBD1. The V segment lost 7 bases and the J segment 2 bases; nucleotides outside the gene matches: 3. CDR3 length: 13 residues. The CDR3 spells CASNGQGNTEAFF. Here the CDR3 DNA reads TGTGCCAGCAATGGACAGGGTAACACTGAAGCTTTCTTT.

V gene TRBV5-6 combines with J gene TRBJ2-7; D remains ambiguous. CDR3 length equals 12 residues. CDR1 SGHDT and CDR2 YYEEEE come from the germline V gene. V was trimmed by 3 bases and J by 3 bases, leaving 7 bases between them. In nucleotides, the CDR3 is TGTGCCAGCAGCTCCCTTCGCTACGAGCAGTACGTC. Protein sequence: CASSSLRYEQYV.

The rearrangement joins TRBV19 to TRBJ1-1; no definite D call. Germline-derived CDR1 and CDR2 are LNHDA and SQIVND (reference sequence). Trimming removed 3 bases from V and 1 base from J, with 9 bases in between. The CDR3 consists of 14 residues. CDR3 in amino acids: CASSISRRNTEAFF. CDR3 DNA sequence: TGTGCCAGTAGTATTAGCAGAAGGAACACTGAAGCTTTCTTT.

The chain employs TRBV27 and TRBJ2-3; unclear D gene. Trimming cost V 5 bases and J 3 bases, with 9 bases left between them. The germline gives CDR1 MNHEY, CDR2 SMNVEV (reference sequence). The CDR3 is made up of 13 amino acids. This CDR3 is CASSIFNTDTQYF. CDR3 bases: TGTGCCAGCAGTATCTTTAATACAGATACGCAGTATTTT.

The V call is TRBV28, the J call TRBJ2-7; 12 bases map to TRBD2. The CDR3 covers 20 residues. The ends lost 6 bases at V and 4 bases at J; junction bases unmatched: 22. From germline, CDR1 is MDHEN and CDR2 SYDVKM. The CDR3 loop is CASSPTKARTSGAWAYEQYV. The CDR3 DNA reads as TGTGCCAGCAGCCCGACAAAAGCCCGGACTAGCGGGGCCTGGGCTTACGAGCAGTACGTC.

The chain joins TRBV2 to TRBJ2-1; TRBD2 agrees at 7 bases. The CDR3 runs 14 residues. Germline V gene data show CDR1 as SNHLY and CDR2 as FYNNEI. V lost 4 bases and J lost 8; bases outside the gene matches: 8. The CDR3 DNA sequence: TGTGCCAGCAGTGGGACTAGAAGGGGCGATGAGCAGTTCTTC. Protein: CASSGTRRGDEQFF.

The chain uses TRBV19 and TRBJ1-1, with 9 bases identical to TRBD1. The germline V gene has CDR1 LNHDA and CDR2 SQIVND (reference sequence). With 3 bases clipped from V and 5 bases from J, the junction kept 7 bases outside the gene matches. The CDR3 runs 15 residues. The CDR3 here is CASSMGQGEITEAFF. The CDR3 DNA reads as TGTGCCAGTAGTATGGGACAGGGAGAAATTACTGAAGCTTTCTTT.

The CDR3 nucleotides are TGCAGCGTTGATAGCGCGACAGGGTATCTAGAGACCCAGTACTTC. It is translated as CSVDSATGYLETQYF. The genes are TRBV29-1 and TRBJ2-5, with TRBD1 identical over 7 bases. The CDR3 is 15 amino acids. Losses at the gene ends were 3 bases for V and 4 bases for J; bases not matched to a gene: 11. Germline CDR1 and CDR2: SQVTM and ANQGSEA.

The chain recombines TRBV19 with TRBJ2-5; 9 bases map to TRBD1. Germline-derived CDR1 and CDR2 are LNHDA and SQIVND (reference sequence). The CDR3 runs to 16 residues. After removal of 5 bases from V and 6 bases from J, the junction contained 13 bases not matched to a gene. The CDR3 coding sequence is TGTGCCAGTAGTGACCCGGGACAGGGAAGGAGGAAGACCCAGTACTTC. Translated: CASSDPGQGRRKTQYF.